What follows is one TCR beta chain and its context. These data originate in a study of identifying expanded T cells in peripheral blood. V lost 6 bases and J lost 6; bases outside the gene matches: 9. The CDR3 extends over 15 amino acids. Germline CDR1 and CDR2: MNHEY and SVGAGI. Method: immunoSEQ multiplex PCR; TCRdb's copy keeps in-frame clones and lacks some. The sample records about 94,000 clones, roughly 87% being singletons. J is TRBJ1-4 and V is TRBV6-5, with 8 bases fitting TRBD1. The specimen was blood. The clonotype comes from a person between 18 and 75 years old in good health. The DNA for the CDR3 is TGTGCCAGCAGCATGGCCAGGGGGCGCGATGAAAAACTGTTTTTT. The encoded protein is CASSMARGRDEKLFF.